The clone carrying this T cell receptor beta chain is a singleton in its sample. Germline CDR1 reads SEHNR; CDR2 reads FQNEAQ (reference sequence). Germline trimming cut 5 bases from V and 0 bases from J; bases unmatched to any gene: 3. The CDR3 has 15 residues. As handled by the study authors: From reference gene primer amplification, estimates of nucleated cell counts were derived. TCRdb keeps only in-frame clones here, not all; method: immunoSEQ multiplex PCR. That table gives V, J and clone size, and the DNA gave D and trimming. The profile shows 190,000 or so clones, roughly 86% of them singletons. The sample originates from a study of blood T cell repertoires in COVID-19. Turning to the study itself: T cells, B-cell-depleted T cells, or PBMCs supplied cDNA or gDNA.

The J gene is TRBJ2-1, the V gene TRBV7-9; 8 nucleotides agree with TRBD2. The source of this sequence is a man aged 40-49 years with active or convalescent COVID-19. The sample taken for sequencing was peripheral blood. CDR3 protein: CASSRGGTSYNEQFF. The DNA of the CDR3 is TGTGCCAGCAGCCGGGGGGGAACCTCCTACAATGAGCAGTTCTTC.